The 7 T cell receptor beta chains below were found in one sample sequenced in a study of cytomegalovirus exposure and HLA in healthy donors (dated by TCRdb to about 2017). Receptors were amplified or captured by the immunoSEQ multiplex PCR assay. For the multiplex PCR, a mixture combining 60 forward primers for TCR Vbeta segments and 13 reverse primers for TCR Jbeta segments was used. Here the immuneACCESS table is served through TCRdb, limited to in-frame sequences with V and J called. Missing clones are a known gap in these copies; in checked studies unresolved V genes cover under half, and the rest lacks a known reason. The sample table shows about 67,000 clones, and roughly 78% are seen once. Of the sample, around 9.7% falls within the top ten clones. The sample taken for sequencing was PBMCs. These receptor sequences come from a man aged 40-49 years in good health and CMV-seronegative.

The genes are TRBV2 and TRBJ2-7, with unresolved D. The germline CDR1 and CDR2 sequences are SNHLY and FYNNEI. The V end lost 6 bases, the J end lost 9 bases, and 15 bases lay between the germline ends. The CDR3 totals 12 residues. The CDR3 reads CASSEDTGVQYF. The CDR3 DNA reads TGTGCCAGCAGCGAGGATACCGGTGTGCAGTACTTC.

This chain connects TRBV11-2 to TRBJ2-2; 8 bases fit TRBD2. With 1 base clipped from V and 3 bases from J, the junction kept 7 bases outside the gene matches. The CDR3 runs 17 residues. CDR1 is SGHAT and CDR2 is FQNNGV in the germline V gene. CDR3 nucleotides: TGTGCCAGCAGCTTAGCGGTTCGAGCGGGAGACACCGGGGAGCTGTTTTTT. Protein sequence: CASSLAVRAGDTGELFF.

This rearrangement joins TRBV5-4 to TRBJ2-7, with 12 nucleotides matching TRBD1. CDR3 length equals 16 residues. With 0 bases clipped from V and 7 bases from J, the junction kept 8 bases outside the gene matches. Per germline, CDR1 SGHNT and CDR2 YYREEE (reference sequence). CDR3 bases: TGTGCCAGCAGCTTGGCCGGGGGACAGGGGGCTGTGGAGCAGTACTTC. As protein: CASSLAGGQGAVEQYF.

The chain has TRBV25-1 and TRBJ1-4, with a weak D call TRBD1 (6 bases). V lost 4 bases, J lost 8 bases, and 17 bases lay in between. CDR3 size: 15 residues. Per germline, CDR1 MGHDK and CDR2 SYGVNS. For the CDR3, the DNA is TGTGCCAGCAGTGGCCCGACAGGTTCGAGAGAAAAACTGTTTTTT. Amino acid sequence: CASSGPTGSREKLFF.

V is TRBV10-2 and J is TRBJ2-7; 9 bases map to TRBD2. CDR1 is WSHSY and CDR2 is SAAADI in the germline V gene. V gave up 4 bases and J gave up 4 bases; unmatched junction bases: 2. The CDR3 runs to 13 residues. CDR3 amino acids: CASSVAGVYEQYF. CDR3 nucleotides: TGCGCCAGCAGTGTAGCGGGGGTTTACGAGCAGTACTTC.

The sample holds one count of this clone. The chain employs TRBV5-6 and TRBJ2-3; D not certain. In germline, CDR1 is SGHDT, CDR2 YYEEEE. This CDR3 has 14 amino acids. Trimming removed 0 bases at V and 2 bases at J, with 7 bases between. CDR3 loop: CASSLVQNTDTQYF. The CDR3, as DNA: TGTGCCAGCAGCTTGGTACAGAACACAGATACGCAGTATTTT.

V gene TRBV28 combines with J gene TRBJ1-5; D is possibly TRBD1 (5 bases). The CDR3 extends over 16 amino acids. V lost 4 bases and J lost 0, with 13 bases in between. CDR1 is MDHEN and CDR2 is SYDVKM in the germline V gene. The CDR3 protein is CASSSSSGYSNQPQHF. The CDR3 coding sequence is TGTGCCAGCAGTTCCTCCTCAGGGTATAGCAATCAGCCCCAGCATTTT.